The text below deals with one T cell receptor (beta chain). This record belongs to a study of blood T cell repertoires in COVID-19. Overall study: Donors in the United States, Italy and Spain gave samples during acute or convalescent COVID-19.

Profiling relied on immunoSEQ multiplex PCR, and the TCRdb table lists in-frame clones only, not all of them. This sample carries 300,000 to 400,000 clones, around 90% of them seen once, and the ten largest clones take less than 3.5%. The V and J ends lost 1 base and 0 bases respectively, with 12 bases between them. The CDR3 consists of 16 residues. Germline loops: CDR1 LGHNA, CDR2 YSLEER. The sequence was collected from a woman aged 18-29 years who had recovered from COVID-19. The chain is built from TRBV4-3 and TRBJ1-1; D is uncertain. The sequenced sample was peripheral blood. CDR3 residues: CASSQGLRQMNTEAFF. In nucleotides, the CDR3 is TGCGCCAGCAGCCAAGGCTTGCGACAAATGAACACTGAAGCTTTCTTT.